The 25 T cell receptor beta chains in this list originate from one sample, sequenced in a study of T-cell reconstitution after alpha-beta-depleted transplantation in children. The TCRbeta library was prepared with unique molecular identifiers. TCRdb re-called the PCR reads with MiXCR, one entry per CDR3 protein. The sample consists of about 230,000 distinct CDR3 sequences, 9.7% of them appearing once. The sequences come from PBMCs from the stem cell graft donor, collected from the stem cell graft. All receptors derive from a human donor who donated a stem cell graft to a child with SCID.

In this sample, this clonotype turned up many times. This chain uses TRBV2 with TRBJ1-4; D is undetermined. This CDR3 has 16 residues. CDR1 and CDR2 (germline): SNHLY, FYNNEI. V was clipped by 3 bases and J by 7 bases, with 18 bases between them. CDR3 sequence (DNA): TGTGCCAGCAGTGAGGAAAGCTTACGCGGAGGTGAAAAACTGTTTTTT. Translating gives CASSEESLRGGEKLFF.

This clonotype appeared many times. This sequence joins TRBV5-1 and TRBJ2-1, with TRBD2 identical over 8 bases. The CDR3 consists of 15 residues. After removal of 6 bases from V and 6 bases from J, the junction contained 11 bases not matched to a gene. Germline V gene data show CDR1 as SGHRS and CDR2 as YFSETQ. The CDR3 DNA sequence: TGCGCCAGCATTAGAGCCCCGGGACTAGGCAATGAGCAGTTCTTC. The encoded protein is CASIRAPGLGNEQFF.

This clonotype appeared many times. CDR3 sequence: CASSRGQGGPFF. The DNA for the CDR3 is TGTGCCAGCAGCCGTGGACAGGGAGGGCCTTTCTTT. The chain couples TRBV12-3 or TRBV12-4 to TRBJ1-1; 8 bases match TRBD1. The CDR3 loop spans 12 amino acids. The junction had 9 bases not matched to a gene; V was cut back by 6 bases and J by 12 bases.

This clonotype came up many times. CDR3 sequence (DNA): TGTGCCAGCGGATTCGGACAGGGTTTGGCGGGTGGCTACACCTTC. Translated: CASGFGQGLAGGYTF. The J gene is TRBJ1-2, the V gene TRBV6-1; 8 nucleotides line up with TRBD1. Germline V lookup: CDR1 MNHNS, CDR2 SASEGT. This CDR3 region has 15 residues. J was trimmed by 7 bases and V by 8 bases; bases with no gene match: 15.

This clonotype appeared many times. The chain uses TRBV6-1 and TRBJ2-7; D is ambiguous. This CDR3 has 11 amino acids. Germline values: CDR1 MNHNS, CDR2 SASEGT. V was trimmed by 10 bases and J by 1 base, leaving 8 bases between them. CDR3 residues: CATETSYEQYF. The CDR3 DNA is TGTGCCACCGAGACTTCCTACGAGCAGTACTTC.

This clonotype has a count of ten or more. This chain links TRBV6-1 with TRBJ1-1; D perhaps matches TRBD1 (6 bases). Trimming took off 6 bases at V and 4 bases at J, with 15 bases between the two ends. Germline V gene sequence: CDR1 MNHNS, CDR2 SASEGT. The CDR3 sequence is 14 residues long. The chain's CDR3 is CASRPRDIGTEAFF. The CDR3 bases are TGTGCCAGCAGACCCCGGGACATAGGCACTGAAGCTTTCTTT.

At least ten counts were recorded for this clonotype. V usage is TRBV20-1 and J usage is TRBJ2-3; possible D gene TRBD2, 5 bases. Germline CDR1 DFQATT, CDR2 SNEGSKA (reference sequence). V shed 3 bases and J shed 2 bases, with 6 bases lying between them. The CDR3 sequence is 12 residues long. CDR3 loop: CSASGNTDTQYF. For the CDR3, the DNA is TGCAGTGCTAGCGGGAACACAGATACGCAGTATTTT.

This clonotype was found many times. This chain connects TRBV5-5 to TRBJ2-1, with D unresolved. The CDR3 length is 14 residues. Between the trimmed V and J ends, which lost 0 bases and 8 bases, there was a span of 12 bases. Germline V lookup: CDR1 SGHKS, CDR2 YYEKEE (reference sequence). The CDR3 loop is CASSLGARLDEQFF. The CDR3 bases are TGTGCCAGCAGCTTGGGGGCTCGGCTCGATGAGCAGTTCTTC.

This rearrangement joins TRBV9 to TRBJ1-1; D gene unclear. CDR1 and CDR2 (germline): SGDLS, YYNGEE. CDR3 size: 14 residues. V was trimmed by 0 bases and J by 1 base, leaving 7 bases between them. The CDR3: CASSVDLGNTEAFF. The CDR3 coding sequence is TGTGCCAGCAGCGTAGATCTGGGGAACACTGAAGCTTTCTTT. Complete variable domain (other parts from reference TRBV9 and TRBJ1-1): DSGVTQTPKHLITATGQRVTLRCSPRSGDLSVYWYQQSLDQGLQFLIQYYNGEERAKGNILERFSAQQFPDLHSELNLSSLELGDSALYFCASSVDLGNTEAFFGQGTRLTVV.

At least ten counts were recorded for this clonotype. The chain couples TRBV5-1 to TRBJ2-5; perhaps D is TRBD1 or TRBD2 (5 bases each). Germline assignment: CDR1 SGHRS and CDR2 YFSETQ. The V gene lost 0 bases and the J gene lost 1 base, with 10 bases spanning the gap. This CDR3 region has 15 residues. CDR3 region: CASSLAWGSQETQYF. DNA for the CDR3: TGCGCCAGCAGCTTGGCCTGGGGGTCCCAAGAGACCCAGTACTTC.

This clonotype was seen more than once but under ten times. A read error may produce the germline difference seen at one junction end. The J gene is TRBJ2-5, the V gene TRBV20-1; D unclear. The CDR3 runs to 10 residues. Germline V gives CDR1 DFQATT, CDR2 SNEGSKA (reference sequence). In nucleotides, the CDR3 is TGCAGTGCTAGAGCACCCCCTATTCACTTC. It translates to CSARAPPIHF.

Note on this clonotype: Because it lacks the conserved phenylalanine or tryptophan at the end, this CDR3 is likely a read error. The V call is TRBV5-1, the J call TRBJ1-1, with 8 bases matching TRBD1. Germline CDR1 and CDR2: SGHRS and YFSETQ. The length of the CDR3 is 14 residues. The trim removed 2 bases at V and 5 bases at J, leaving 5 bases unmatched. The CDR3 sequence is CASSFTTGGTEAFL. In DNA, the CDR3 is TGCGCCAGCAGCTTTACTACAGGGGGGACTGAAGCTTTCTTA.

This clonotype was seen repeatedly, ten times or more. V gene TRBV27 combines with J gene TRBJ1-1, with D possibly matching TRBD1 (6 bases). CDR1 is MNHEY and CDR2 is SMNVEV in the germline V gene (reference sequence). V lost 0 bases, J lost 0 bases, and 8 bases lay in between. This CDR3 contains 15 residues. CDR3: CASSLSGTLNTEAFF. The CDR3 nucleotides are TGTGCCAGCAGTTTATCGGGGACATTGAACACTGAAGCTTTCTTT.

This clonotype was seen a handful of times. The CDR3 here is CASSGQGGTDTQYF. The CDR3 DNA reads as TGTGCCAGTAGTGGACAAGGTGGCACAGATACGCAGTATTTT. V usage is TRBV19 and J usage is TRBJ2-3; weak D call: TRBD1 (5 bases). Germline values: CDR1 LNHDA, CDR2 SQIVND (reference sequence). CDR3 length: 14 residues. Trimming shortened V by 5 bases and J by 1 base, and 10 bases separated the two germline ends. Full variable domain (missing parts from reference TRBV19 and TRBJ2-3): DGGITQSPKYLFRKEGQNVTLSCEQNLNHDAMYWYRQDPGQGLRLIYYSQIVNDFQKGDIAEGYSVSREKKESFPLTVTSAQKNPTAFYLCASSGQGGTDTQYFGPGTRLTVL.

This clonotype was observed many times. This sequence joins TRBV7-2 and TRBJ1-6; D not certain. This CDR3 region has 15 residues. The V end lost 0 bases, the J end lost 5 bases, and 8 bases lay between the germline ends. Germline values: CDR1 SGHTA, CDR2 FQGNSA. For the CDR3, the DNA is TGTGCCAGCAGCTTAGCAGGGAGTAATAATTCACCCCTCCACTTT. Protein sequence: CASSLAGSNNSPLHF.

This chain joins TRBV5-1 and TRBJ1-3, with D perhaps matching TRBD1 (5 bases). The CDR3 loop spans 16 amino acids. V was trimmed by 4 bases and J by 0 bases, leaving 14 bases between them. CDR1 is SGHRS and CDR2 is YFSETQ in the germline V gene. DNA of the CDR3: TGCGCCAGCAGCCCAGGGACGCCGAACTCTGGAAACACCATATATTTT. This gives the protein CASSPGTPNSGNTIYF. The full variable domain, rest sourced from reference TRBV5-1 and TRBJ1-3, is KAGVTQTPRYLIKTRGQQVTLSCSPISGHRSVSWYQQTPGQGLQFLFEYFSETQRNKGNFPGRFSGRQFSNSRSEMNVSTLELGDSALYLCASSPGTPNSGNTIYFGEGSWLTVV.

This clonotype appeared a few times. The CDR3 sequence is CASSPRNPGTVNTEAFF. The CDR3 DNA follows: TGCGCCAGCAGCCCACGTAATCCCGGGACGGTGAACACTGAAGCTTTCTTT. The rearrangement joins TRBV5-1 to TRBJ1-1; a possible D gene is TRBD1 (5 bases). The CDR3 spans 17 residues. Germline V gene sequence: CDR1 SGHRS, CDR2 YFSETQ. The germline V and J ends were trimmed by 4 bases and 0 bases, with 19 bases remaining between them.

This clonotype was seen many times. The chain uses TRBV7-3 and TRBJ2-7, with D perhaps being TRBD1 or TRBD2 (5 bases each). The germline V and J ends were trimmed by 2 bases and 2 bases, with 10 bases remaining between them. The CDR3 runs to 14 residues. Germline values: CDR1 SGHTA, CDR2 FQGTGA. The CDR3 reads CASSLGGSAYEQYF. The CDR3 bases are TGTGCCAGCAGCTTAGGGGGATCTGCCTACGAGCAGTACTTC.

This clonotype showed up many times. The rearrangement joins TRBV25-1 to TRBJ1-1; TRBD1 might be the D (6 bases). CDR1 and CDR2 (germline): MGHDK, SYGVNS. The V gene lost 0 bases and the J gene lost 3 bases, with 11 bases spanning the gap. The CDR3 is made up of 15 amino acids. CDR3 DNA sequence: TGTGCCAGCAGTGAATATTCAGGGGCTTACACTGAAGCTTTCTTT. It translates to CASSEYSGAYTEAFF. Combining the CDR3 with reference TRBV25-1 and TRBJ1-1 gives the whole variable domain EADIYQTPRYLVIGTGKKITLECSQTMGHDKMYWYQQDPGMELHLIHYSYGVNSTEKGDLSSESTVSRIRTEHFPLTLESARPSHTSQYLCASSEYSGAYTEAFFGQGTRLTVV.

Many counts were recorded for this clonotype. This chain joins TRBV9 and TRBJ1-1; D gene uncertain. The CDR3 contains 16 residues. Germline V lookup: CDR1 SGDLS, CDR2 YYNGEE. Deletions cut 2 bases from V and 5 bases from J, with 19 bases between. The CDR3 here is CASSVMTALTPTEAFF. CDR3 DNA sequence: TGTGCCAGCAGCGTCATGACCGCACTTACCCCGACTGAAGCTTTCTTT.

This rearrangement joins TRBV18 to TRBJ2-5; D gene ambiguous. V was pared by 0 bases and J by 2 bases, with 7 bases between. The CDR3 is 14 residues long. CDR1 KGHSH and CDR2 LQKENI come from the germline V gene. CDR3 sequence: CASSPPGRQETQYF. Here the CDR3 DNA reads TGTGCCAGCTCACCACCGGGTCGACAAGAGACCCAGTACTTC.

At least ten counts were recorded for this clonotype. CDR3 amino acids: CATSRDRAATPAGYTF. For the CDR3, the DNA is TGTGCCACCAGCAGAGATCGGGCAGCAACTCCAGCTGGCTACACCTTC. The chain couples TRBV15 to TRBJ1-2; D uncertain. Trimming shortened V by 0 bases and J by 7 bases, and 18 bases separated the two germline ends. CDR1 is LNHNV, CDR2 YYDKDF, per germline (reference sequence). This CDR3 spans 16 amino acids.

This clonotype was seen at least ten times. This chain's CDR3 is CASSSRTGSYNEQFF. CDR3 nucleotide sequence: TGTGCCAGCAGCTCCCGGACGGGTTCCTACAATGAGCAGTTCTTC. V usage is TRBV7-2 and J usage is TRBJ2-1, with unresolved D. The CDR3 has 15 amino acids. V was clipped by 4 bases and J by 1 base, with 11 bases between them. Germline CDR1 and CDR2: SGHTA and FQGNSA.

The chain carries TRBV29-1 and TRBJ1-1; perhaps TRBD1 as D (5 bases). Between the trimmed V and J ends, which lost 7 bases and 10 bases, there was a span of 16 bases. The CDR3 loop spans 11 amino acids. Germline V CDR1 and CDR2: SQVTM, ANQGSEA. CDR3 bases: TGCAGCGCCGAGGAGGGGTCTGGAGCTTTCTTT. Encoded protein: CSAEEGSGAFF.

Concerning this clonotype: This may come from a read error, since a much larger clone is one base off. This chain uses TRBV7-6 with TRBJ1-3, with 7 positions matching TRBD1. From germline, CDR1 is SGHVS and CDR2 FNYEAQ. After removal of 5 bases from V and 0 bases from J, the junction contained 4 bases not matched to a gene. CDR3 length equals 15 residues. In DNA form, the CDR3 reads TGTGCCAGCAGCCCCCGGGACAGCTCTGGAAACACCATATATTTT. Its protein product is CASSPRDSSGNTIYF.